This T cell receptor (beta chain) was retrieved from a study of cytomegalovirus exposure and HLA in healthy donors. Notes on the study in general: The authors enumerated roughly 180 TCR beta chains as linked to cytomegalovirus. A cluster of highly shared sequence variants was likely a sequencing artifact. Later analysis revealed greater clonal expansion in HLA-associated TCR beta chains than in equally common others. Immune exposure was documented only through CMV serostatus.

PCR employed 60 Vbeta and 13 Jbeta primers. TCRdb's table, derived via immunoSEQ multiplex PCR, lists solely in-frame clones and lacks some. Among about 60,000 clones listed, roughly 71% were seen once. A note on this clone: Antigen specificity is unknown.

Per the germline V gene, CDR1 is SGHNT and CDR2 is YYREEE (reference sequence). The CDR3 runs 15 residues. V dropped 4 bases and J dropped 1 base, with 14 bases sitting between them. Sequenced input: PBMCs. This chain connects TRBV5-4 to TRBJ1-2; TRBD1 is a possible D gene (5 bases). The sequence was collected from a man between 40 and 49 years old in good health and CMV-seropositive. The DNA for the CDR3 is TGTGCCAGCAGCCGAACAGGTTTCGGTAACTATGGCTACACCTTC. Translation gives CASSRTGFGNYGYTF.